This T cell receptor beta chain is drawn from a study of OX40 agonist ivuxolimab in advanced cancers. In the study overall: Partial responses, seen in three patients, involved one hepatocellular carcinoma and two cutaneous melanomas.

Blood got drawn at baseline, again on cycle 4 day 1, and then on cycle 7 day 1. Method: immunoSEQ multiplex PCR; TCRdb's copy keeps in-frame clones and lacks some. The sample has 12,000 or so clones, approximately 80% seen once. The ends were cut back, 4 bases at V and 1 base at J, with 7 bases in the middle. This CDR3 comprises 13 residues. The germline gives CDR1 SEHNR, CDR2 FQNEAQ (reference sequence). The chain carries TRBV7-9 and TRBJ1-1, with no clear D. The TCR sequence derives from an adult with an advanced solid tumor such as melanoma, head and neck, liver or kidney cancer. The material was CD4+ or CD8+ T cells sorted from blood, obtained in a trial of the OX40 agonist ivuxolimab. The CDR3 spells CASSWSGNTEAFF. The DNA of the CDR3 is TGTGCCAGCAGCTGGAGCGGGAACACTGAAGCTTTCTTT.